The source of this TCR beta chain is a study of early T cells in non-severe SARS-CoV-2 infection. Whole-study findings and limits: VDJdb matches were skewed toward anti-spike CD8 T cell responses.

Unique molecular identifiers (one per individual cDNA molecule) were attached. TCRdb itself ran the 5' RACE reads through MiXCR, one entry per CDR3 protein. Of 51,000 or so distinct CDR3 sequences listed, roughly 11% are singletons. In germline, CDR1 is SGHRS, CDR2 YFSETQ. Trimming cost V 3 bases and J 4 bases, with 13 bases left between them. This CDR3 spans 15 amino acids. To note about this clonotype: Its antigen is still unknown.

The sequenced sample consisted of whole blood. This chain links TRBV5-1 with TRBJ2-2; a possible D gene is TRBD1 (6 bases). This clonotype was obtained from an adult who was a healthcare worker with PCR-confirmed SARS-CoV-2 infection or an uninfected control (not recorded which). CDR3 DNA sequence: TGCGCCAGCAGCTGGCTCAGGGGTTTCACCGGGGAGCTGTTTTTT. It encodes CASSWLRGFTGELFF.